The present entry profiles one T cell receptor beta chain with its context. Its antigen remains unidentified. This entry belongs to a study of response to subunit inactivated influenza vaccine. Study-level results: After each seasonal influenza vaccination, few new T cells are recruited, the authors suggested.

The CDR3 totals 13 residues. Trimming took 5 bases from V and 2 from J, leaving 9 bases between them. The germline CDR1 and CDR2 sequences are LNHDA and SQIVND (reference sequence). TCRdb redid the calling of the RT-PCR reads with MiXCR, one entry per CDR3 protein. The table shows around 150,000 distinct CDR3 sequences, with roughly a tenth occurring only once. Sequencing was performed on non-naive T cells sorted from PBMCs, taken 40 to 50 days after vaccination. The chain links TRBV19 to TRBJ1-2; D remains ambiguous. The sequence was collected from a man aged 45-65 years who received an inactivated influenza vaccine. Here the CDR3 reads CASSPLGNYGYTF. DNA for the CDR3: TGTGCCAGTAGTCCCCTTGGCAACTATGGCTACACCTTC.